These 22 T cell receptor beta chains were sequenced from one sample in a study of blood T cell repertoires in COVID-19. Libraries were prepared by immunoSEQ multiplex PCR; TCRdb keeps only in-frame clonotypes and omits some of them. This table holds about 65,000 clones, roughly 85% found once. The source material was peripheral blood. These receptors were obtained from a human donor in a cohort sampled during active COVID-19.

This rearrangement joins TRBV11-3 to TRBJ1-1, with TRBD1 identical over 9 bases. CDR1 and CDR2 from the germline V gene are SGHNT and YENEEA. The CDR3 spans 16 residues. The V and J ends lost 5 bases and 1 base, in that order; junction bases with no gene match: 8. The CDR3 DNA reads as TGTGCCAGCAGCGCACAGGGGGCATGGGGGAACACTGAAGCTTTCTTT. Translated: CASSAQGAWGNTEAFF. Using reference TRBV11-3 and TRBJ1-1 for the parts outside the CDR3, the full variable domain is EAGVVQSPRYKIIEKKQPVAFWCNPISGHNTLYWYLQNLGQGPELLIRYENEEAVDDSQLPKDRFSAERLKGVDSTLKIQPAELGDSAVYLCASSAQGAWGNTEAFFGQGTRLTVV.

The CDR3 sequence: CASSGGQRISGNTIYF. In DNA form, the CDR3 reads TGCGCCAGCAGCGGAGGACAGCGAATCTCTGGAAACACCATATATTTT. V is TRBV5-1 and J is TRBJ1-3; D possibly corresponds to TRBD1 (6 bases). The CDR3 contains 16 residues. Germline V CDR1 and CDR2: SGHRS, YFSETQ. Trimming took off 4 bases at V and 0 bases at J, with 14 bases between the two ends.

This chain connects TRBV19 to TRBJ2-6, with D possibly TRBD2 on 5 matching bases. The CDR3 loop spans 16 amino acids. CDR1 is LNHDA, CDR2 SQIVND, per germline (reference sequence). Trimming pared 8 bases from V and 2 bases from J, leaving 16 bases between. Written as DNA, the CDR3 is TGTGCCAGTTCCCGATCGAGGGTCGCTGGGGCCAACGTCCTGACTTTC. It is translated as CASSRSRVAGANVLTF.

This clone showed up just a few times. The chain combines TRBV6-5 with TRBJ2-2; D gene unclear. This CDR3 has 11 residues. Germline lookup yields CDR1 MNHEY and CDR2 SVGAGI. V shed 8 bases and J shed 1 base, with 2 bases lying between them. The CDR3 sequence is CASRNTGELFF. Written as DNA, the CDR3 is TGTGCCAGCCGGAACACCGGGGAGCTGTTTTTT.

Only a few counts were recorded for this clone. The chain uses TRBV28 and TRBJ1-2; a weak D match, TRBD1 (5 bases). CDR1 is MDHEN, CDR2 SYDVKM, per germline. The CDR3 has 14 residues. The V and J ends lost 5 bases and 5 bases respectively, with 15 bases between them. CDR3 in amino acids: CASSPSGGSYGYTF. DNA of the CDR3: TGTGCCAGCAGTCCCTCGGGGGGGAGTTATGGCTACACCTTC.

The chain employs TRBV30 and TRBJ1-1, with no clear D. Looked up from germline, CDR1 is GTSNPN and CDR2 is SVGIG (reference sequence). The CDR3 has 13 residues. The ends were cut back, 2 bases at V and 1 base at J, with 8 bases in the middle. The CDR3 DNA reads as TGTGCCTGGAGTAACACAGCGAACACTGAAGCTTTCTTT. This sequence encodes CAWSNTANTEAFF.

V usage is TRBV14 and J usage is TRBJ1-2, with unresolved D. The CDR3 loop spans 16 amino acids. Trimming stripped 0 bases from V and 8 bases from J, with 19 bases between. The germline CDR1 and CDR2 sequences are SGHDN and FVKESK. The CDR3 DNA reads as TGTGCCAGCAGCCAAGATCTGGTGACCCCCCGGGAGGGCTACACCTTC. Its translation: CASSQDLVTPREGYTF.

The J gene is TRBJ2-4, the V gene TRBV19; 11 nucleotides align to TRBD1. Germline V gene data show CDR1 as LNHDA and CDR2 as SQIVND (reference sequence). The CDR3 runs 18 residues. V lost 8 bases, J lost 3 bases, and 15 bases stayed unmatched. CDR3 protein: CASGPGRRDRGVKNIQYF. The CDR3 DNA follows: TGTGCCAGTGGGCCAGGAAGAAGGGACAGGGGGGTCAAAAACATTCAGTACTTC.

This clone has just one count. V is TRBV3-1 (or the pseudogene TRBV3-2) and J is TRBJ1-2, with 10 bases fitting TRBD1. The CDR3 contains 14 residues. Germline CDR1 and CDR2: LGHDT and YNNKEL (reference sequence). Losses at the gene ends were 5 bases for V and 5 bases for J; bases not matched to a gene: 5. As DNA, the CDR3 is TGTGCCAGCAGCTCCGGGACAGGGGCATATGGCTACACCTTC. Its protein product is CASSSGTGAYGYTF.

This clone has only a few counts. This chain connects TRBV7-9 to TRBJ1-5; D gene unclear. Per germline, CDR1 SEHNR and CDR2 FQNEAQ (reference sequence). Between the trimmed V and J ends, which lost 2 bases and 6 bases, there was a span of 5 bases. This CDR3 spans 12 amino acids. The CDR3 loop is CASSLLAQPQHF. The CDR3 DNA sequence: TGTGCCAGCAGCTTACTGGCTCAGCCCCAGCATTTT.

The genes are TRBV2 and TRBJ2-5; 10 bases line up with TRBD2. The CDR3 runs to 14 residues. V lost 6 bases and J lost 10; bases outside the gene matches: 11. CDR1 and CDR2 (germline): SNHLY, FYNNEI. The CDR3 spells CASRIPAGGPIQYF. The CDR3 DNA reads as TGTGCCAGCAGGATACCAGCGGGGGGGCCGATCCAGTACTTC. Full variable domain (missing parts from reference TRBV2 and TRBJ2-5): EPEVTQTPSHQVTQMGQEVILRCVPISNHLYFYWYRQILGQKVEFLVSFYNNEISEKSEIFDDQFSVERPDGSNFTLKIRSTKLEDSAMYFCASRIPAGGPIQYFGPGTRLLVL.

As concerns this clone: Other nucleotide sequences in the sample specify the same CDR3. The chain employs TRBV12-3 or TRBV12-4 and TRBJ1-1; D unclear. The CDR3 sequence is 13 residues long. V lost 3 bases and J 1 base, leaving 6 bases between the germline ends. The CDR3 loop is CASSFGENTEAFF. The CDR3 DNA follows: TGTGCCAGCAGTTTTGGAGAGAACACTGAAGCTTTCTTT.

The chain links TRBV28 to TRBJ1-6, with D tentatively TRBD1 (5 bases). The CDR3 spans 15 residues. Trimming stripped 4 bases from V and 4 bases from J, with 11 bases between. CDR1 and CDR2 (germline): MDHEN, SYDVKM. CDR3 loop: CASSSGALYNSPLHF. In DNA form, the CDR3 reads TGTGCCAGCAGTTCTGGGGCCCTTTATAATTCACCCCTCCACTTT.

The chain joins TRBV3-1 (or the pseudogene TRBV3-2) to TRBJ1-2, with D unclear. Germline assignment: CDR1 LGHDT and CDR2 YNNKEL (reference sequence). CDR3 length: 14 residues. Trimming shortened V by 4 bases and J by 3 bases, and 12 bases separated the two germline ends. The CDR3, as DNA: TGTGCCAGCAGCCCCCTGGGCAGAGACTATGGCTACACCTTC. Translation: CASSPLGRDYGYTF.

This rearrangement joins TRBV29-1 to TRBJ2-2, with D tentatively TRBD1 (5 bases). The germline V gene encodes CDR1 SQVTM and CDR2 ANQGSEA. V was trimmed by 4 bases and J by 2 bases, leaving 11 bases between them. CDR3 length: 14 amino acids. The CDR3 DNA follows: TGCAGCGTTGGTCCAGGGATAAACACCGGGGAGCTGTTTTTT. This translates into CSVGPGINTGELFF.

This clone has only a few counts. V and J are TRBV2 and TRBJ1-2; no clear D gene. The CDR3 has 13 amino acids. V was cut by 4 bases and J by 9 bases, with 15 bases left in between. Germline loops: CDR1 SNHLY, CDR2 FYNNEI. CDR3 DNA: TGTGCCAGCAGTGGTCAGGCCCTACGAAGCTACACCTTC. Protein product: CASSGQALRSYTF.

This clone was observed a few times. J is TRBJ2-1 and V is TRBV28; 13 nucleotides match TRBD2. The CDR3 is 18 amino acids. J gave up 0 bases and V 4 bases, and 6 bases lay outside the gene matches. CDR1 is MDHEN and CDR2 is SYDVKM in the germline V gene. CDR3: CASSSRLAGGSSYNEQFF. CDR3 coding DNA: TGTGCCAGCAGTTCCAGACTAGCGGGGGGAAGCTCCTACAATGAGCAGTTCTTC.

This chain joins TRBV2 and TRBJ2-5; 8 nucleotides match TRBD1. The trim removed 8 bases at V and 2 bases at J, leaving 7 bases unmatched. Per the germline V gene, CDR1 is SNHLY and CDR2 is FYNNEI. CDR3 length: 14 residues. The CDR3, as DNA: TGTGCCAGCCTCAGGGGGCGAACGCAAGAGACCCAGTACTTC. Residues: CASLRGRTQETQYF.

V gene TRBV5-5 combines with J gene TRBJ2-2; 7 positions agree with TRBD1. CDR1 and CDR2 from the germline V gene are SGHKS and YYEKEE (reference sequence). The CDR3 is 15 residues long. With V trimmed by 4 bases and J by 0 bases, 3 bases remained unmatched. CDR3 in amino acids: CASSRDSSNTGELFF. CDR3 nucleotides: TGTGCCAGCAGCCGGGACAGTTCGAACACCGGGGAGCTGTTTTTT.

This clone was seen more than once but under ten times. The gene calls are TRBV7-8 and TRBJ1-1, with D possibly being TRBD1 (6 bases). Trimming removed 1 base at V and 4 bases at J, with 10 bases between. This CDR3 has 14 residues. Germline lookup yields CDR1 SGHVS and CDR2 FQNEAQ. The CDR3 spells CASSLVGTTTEAFF. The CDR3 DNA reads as TGTGCCAGCAGCTTAGTGGGGACAACCACTGAAGCTTTCTTT. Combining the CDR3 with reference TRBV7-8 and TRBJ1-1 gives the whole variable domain GAGVSQSPRYKVAKRGQDVALRCDPISGHVSLFWYQQALGQGPEFLTYFQNEAQLDKSGLPSDRFFAERPEGSVSTLKIQRTQQEDSAVYLCASSLVGTTTEAFFGQGTRLTVV.

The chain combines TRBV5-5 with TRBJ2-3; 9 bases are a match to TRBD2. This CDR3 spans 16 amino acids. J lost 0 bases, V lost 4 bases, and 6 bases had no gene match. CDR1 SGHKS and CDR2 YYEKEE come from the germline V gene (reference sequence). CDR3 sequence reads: CASSRQAGGSTDTQYF. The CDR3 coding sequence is TGTGCCAGCAGCCGCCAGGCGGGGGGGAGCACAGATACGCAGTATTTT.

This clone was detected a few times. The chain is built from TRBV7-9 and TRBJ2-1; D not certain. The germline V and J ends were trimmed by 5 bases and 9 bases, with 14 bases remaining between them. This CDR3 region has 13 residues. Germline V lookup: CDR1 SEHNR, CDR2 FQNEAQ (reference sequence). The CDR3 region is CASSKPIVSEQFF. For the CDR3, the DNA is TGTGCCAGCAGCAAACCTATAGTCTCTGAGCAGTTCTTC.